The T cell receptor (beta chain) described here comes from a study of shared clonotypes between healthy human individuals. Unmatched junction bases numbered 19, after V lost 3 bases and J lost 4 bases. The CDR3 length is 19 residues. The V gene's germline CDR1 is SGHVS and CDR2 FQNEAQ. Sequencing used immunoSEQ multiplex PCR; TCRdb keeps in-frame clones, though not all of them. The table records fewer than 150,000 clones, about 67% of them present only once. What was sequenced was memory CD8+ T cells sorted from blood. Subset described: CD45RO+ cells pooled with CCR7-negative TemRA cells. The chain couples TRBV7-8 to TRBJ2-7; 9 positions match TRBD1. This clonotype originated in a woman in her 30s in good health. The CDR3 region is CASSFLGTGKAEGEYEQYF. CDR3 nucleotide sequence: TGTGCCAGCAGCTTCCTTGGGACAGGGAAGGCGGAAGGTGAATACGAGCAGTACTTC.